This T cell receptor (beta chain) derives from a study of blood T cell repertoires in COVID-19. Study-wide context: The samples span acute and convalescent COVID-19 from the United States, Italy and Spain. PBMCs, B-cell-depleted T cells, or T cells were the source of the cDNA or gDNA that made up the material.

Germline lookup yields CDR1 SGDLS and CDR2 YYNGEE. This CDR3 contains 17 residues. Trimming pared 0 bases from V and 0 bases from J, leaving 13 bases between. In the authors' methods: Nucleated cell counts were estimated from reference gene primer amplification. The repertoire was sequenced with immunoSEQ multiplex PCR; TCRdb's copy has only in-frame clones and lacks some. The V and J calls and clone size are taken from that table; D and trimming were inferred from the DNA. This sample has about 140,000 clones; about four fifths occur once, and the top ten carry 6% to 7.5%. The clonotype originates from a human donor in a cohort sampled during active COVID-19. Sequences were obtained from peripheral blood. The chain links TRBV9 to TRBJ1-3; no clear D gene. The CDR3: CASSVGGRGFSGNTIYF. In nucleotides, the CDR3 is TGTGCCAGCAGCGTAGGTGGCAGAGGGTTCTCTGGAAACACCATATATTTT.